This TCR beta chain was sequenced during a study of blood T cell repertoires in COVID-19. Across the whole study: Both acute and convalescent COVID-19 samples were obtained from the United States, Italy and Spain.

Note on this clone: Other DNA sequences in the same sample also yield this CDR3.

Per the authors' pipeline: For nucleated cells, counts were estimated from reference gene primer amplification. Assay: immunoSEQ multiplex PCR; the TCRdb copy retains only in-frame clones and omits some. V and J calls and clone size are those listed in that table; D and trimming were worked out from the DNA. The repertoire consists of roughly 220,000 clones, with 84% occurring once and the leading ten covering about 2.4%. This CDR3 is 15 amino acids long. In germline, CDR1 is SEHNR, CDR2 FQNEAQ (reference sequence). Trimming took off 1 base at V and 0 bases at J, with 4 bases between the two ends. The V gene is TRBV7-9, the J gene TRBJ1-6, with unresolved D. The sequencing sample was made of peripheral blood. The source is a woman in her sixties or seventies with acute or convalescent COVID-19. CDR3 nucleotides: TGTGCCAGCAGCTTAGGTAGCTCCTATAATTCACCCCTCCACTTT. It translates to CASSLGSSYNSPLHF.